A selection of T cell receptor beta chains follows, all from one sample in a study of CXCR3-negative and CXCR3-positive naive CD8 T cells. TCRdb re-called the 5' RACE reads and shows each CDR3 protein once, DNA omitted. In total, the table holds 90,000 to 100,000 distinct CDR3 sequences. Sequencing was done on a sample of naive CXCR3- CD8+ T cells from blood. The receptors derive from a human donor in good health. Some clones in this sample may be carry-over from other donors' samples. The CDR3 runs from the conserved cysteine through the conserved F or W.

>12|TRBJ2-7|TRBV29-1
CSVRGMSYEQYF
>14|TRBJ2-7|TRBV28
CASSPVRGRYEQYF
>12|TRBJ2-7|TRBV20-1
CSATSISYEQYF
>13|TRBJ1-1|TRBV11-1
CASSLALNTEAFF
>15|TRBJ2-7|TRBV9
CASSVGTGGRYEQYF
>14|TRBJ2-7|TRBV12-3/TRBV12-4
CASSWGLAGYEQYF
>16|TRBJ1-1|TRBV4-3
CASSQDHGGMNTEAFF
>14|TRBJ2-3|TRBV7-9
CASTPTRGTDTQYF
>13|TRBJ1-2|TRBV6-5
CASSYSTVEGYTF
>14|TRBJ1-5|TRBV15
CATSGGGSGQPQHF
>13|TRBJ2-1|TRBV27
CAISPDYSNEQFF
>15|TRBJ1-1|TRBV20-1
CSARGSRLKDTEAFF
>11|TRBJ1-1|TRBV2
CASRDRPEAFF
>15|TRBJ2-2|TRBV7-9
CASSLGPQPTGELFF
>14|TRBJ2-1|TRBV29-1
CSVETSTIYNEQFF
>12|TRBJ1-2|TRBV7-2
CASSSVDYGYTF
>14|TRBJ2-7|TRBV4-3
CASSQDRGTYEQYF
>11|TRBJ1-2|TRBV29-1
CSAGGTDGYTF
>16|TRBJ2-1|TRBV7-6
CASSLTRDSLDNEQFF
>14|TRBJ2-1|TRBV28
CASSLRVAGNEQFF
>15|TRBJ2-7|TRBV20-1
CSAARFIRSSYEQYF
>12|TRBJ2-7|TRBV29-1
CSATGVGNEQYF
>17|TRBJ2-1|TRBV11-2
CASSYWGGDAPYNEQFF
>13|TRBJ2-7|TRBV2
CASNDYGPSSQYF
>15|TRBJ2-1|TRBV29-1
CSVEEAGEIYNEQFF
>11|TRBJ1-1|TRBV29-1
CSADRYTEAFF
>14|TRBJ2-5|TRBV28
CASSPSAGGETQYF
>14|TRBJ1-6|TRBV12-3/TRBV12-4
CASNSVGYNSPLHF
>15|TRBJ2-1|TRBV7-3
CASSPTSGDYNEQFF
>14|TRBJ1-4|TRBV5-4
CASSSWGSGEKLFF
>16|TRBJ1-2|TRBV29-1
CSVVPNSGHLWGGYTF
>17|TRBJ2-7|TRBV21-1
CASSDYLMQTGPYEQYF
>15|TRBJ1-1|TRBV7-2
CASSTPSEGYTEAFF
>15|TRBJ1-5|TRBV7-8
CASSLGGTGDQPQHF
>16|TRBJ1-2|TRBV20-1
CSAPPVMGGRMKGYTF
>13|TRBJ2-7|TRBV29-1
CSIVREPTYEQYF
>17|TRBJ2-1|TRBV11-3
CASSLGYRDGTYNEQFF